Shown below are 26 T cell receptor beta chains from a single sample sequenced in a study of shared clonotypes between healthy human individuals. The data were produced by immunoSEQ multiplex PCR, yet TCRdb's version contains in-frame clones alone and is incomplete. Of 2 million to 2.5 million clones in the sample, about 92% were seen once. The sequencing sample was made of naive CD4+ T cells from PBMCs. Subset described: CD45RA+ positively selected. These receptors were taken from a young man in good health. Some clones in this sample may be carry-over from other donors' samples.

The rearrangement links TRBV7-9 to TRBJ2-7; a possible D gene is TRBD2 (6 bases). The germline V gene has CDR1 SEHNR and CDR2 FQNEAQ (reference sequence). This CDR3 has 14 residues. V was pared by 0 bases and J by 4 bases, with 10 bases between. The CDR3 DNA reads TGTGCCAGCAGCTTAGCGGGGGGTCGTTACGAGCAGTACTTC. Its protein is CASSLAGGRYEQYF. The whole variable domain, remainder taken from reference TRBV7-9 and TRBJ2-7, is DTGVSQNPRHKITKRGQNVTFRCDPISEHNRLYWYRQTLGQGPEFLTYFQNEAQLEKSRLLSDRFSAERPKGSFSTLEIQRTEQGDSAMYLCASSLAGGRYEQYFGPGTRLTVT.

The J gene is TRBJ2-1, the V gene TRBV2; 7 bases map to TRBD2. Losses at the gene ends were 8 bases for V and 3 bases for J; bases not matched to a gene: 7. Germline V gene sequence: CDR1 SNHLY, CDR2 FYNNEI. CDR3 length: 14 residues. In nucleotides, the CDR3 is TGTGCCAGCCAGCCACTAGCGCTCTACAATGAGCAGTTCTTC. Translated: CASQPLALYNEQFF. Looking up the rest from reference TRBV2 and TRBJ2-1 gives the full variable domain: EPEVTQTPSHQVTQMGQEVILRCVPISNHLYFYWYRQILGQKVEFLVSFYNNEISEKSEIFDDQFSVERPDGSNFTLKIRSTKLEDSAMYFCASQPLALYNEQFFGPGTRLTVL.

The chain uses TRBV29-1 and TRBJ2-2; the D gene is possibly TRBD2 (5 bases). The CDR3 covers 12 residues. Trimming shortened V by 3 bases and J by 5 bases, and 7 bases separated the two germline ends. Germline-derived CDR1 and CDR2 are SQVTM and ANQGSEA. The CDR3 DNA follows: TGCAGCGTTGACCGGGGTACCGGGGAGCTGTTTTTT. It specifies CSVDRGTGELFF.

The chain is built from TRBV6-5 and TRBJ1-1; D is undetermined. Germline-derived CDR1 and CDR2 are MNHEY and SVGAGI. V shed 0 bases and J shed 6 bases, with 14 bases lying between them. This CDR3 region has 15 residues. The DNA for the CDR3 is TGTGCCAGCAGTTACTCGGCCCCCCCTCGAGCTGAAGCTTTCTTT. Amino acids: CASSYSAPPRAEAFF.

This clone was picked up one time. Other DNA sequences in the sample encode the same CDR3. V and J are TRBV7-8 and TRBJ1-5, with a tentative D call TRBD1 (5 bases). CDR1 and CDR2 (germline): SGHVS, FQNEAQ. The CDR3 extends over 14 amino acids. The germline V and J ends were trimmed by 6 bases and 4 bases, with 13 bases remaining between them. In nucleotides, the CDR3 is TGTGCCAGCAGTCTAGTTAACAGGAATCAGCCCCAGCATTTT. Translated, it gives CASSLVNRNQPQHF.

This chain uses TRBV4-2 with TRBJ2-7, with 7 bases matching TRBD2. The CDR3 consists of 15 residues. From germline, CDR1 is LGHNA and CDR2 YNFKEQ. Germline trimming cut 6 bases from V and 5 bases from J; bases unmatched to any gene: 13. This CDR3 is CASSHPGTITHEQYF. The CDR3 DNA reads TGTGCCAGCAGTCACCCGGGGACTATCACCCACGAGCAGTACTTC.

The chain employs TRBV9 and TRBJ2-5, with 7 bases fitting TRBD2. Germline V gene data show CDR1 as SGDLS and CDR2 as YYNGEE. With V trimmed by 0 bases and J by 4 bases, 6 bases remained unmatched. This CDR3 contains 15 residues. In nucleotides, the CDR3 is TGTGCCAGCAGCGTAGCGGCGGGAGTAGGAGAGACCCAGTACTTC. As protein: CASSVAAGVGETQYF.

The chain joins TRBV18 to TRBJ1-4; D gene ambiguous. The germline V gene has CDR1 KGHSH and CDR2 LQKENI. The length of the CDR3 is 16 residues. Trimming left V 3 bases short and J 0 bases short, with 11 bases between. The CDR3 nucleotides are TGTGCCAGCTCACCGGCGGGAACAGCAACTAATGAAAAACTGTTTTTT. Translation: CASSPAGTATNEKLFF.

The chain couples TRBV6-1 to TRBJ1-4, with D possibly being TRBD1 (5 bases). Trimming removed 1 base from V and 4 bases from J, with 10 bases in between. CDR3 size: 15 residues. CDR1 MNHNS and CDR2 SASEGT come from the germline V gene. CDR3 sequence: CASSEVAGSNEKLFF. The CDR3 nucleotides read TGTGCCAGCAGTGAAGTGGCAGGGAGTAATGAAAAACTGTTTTTT.

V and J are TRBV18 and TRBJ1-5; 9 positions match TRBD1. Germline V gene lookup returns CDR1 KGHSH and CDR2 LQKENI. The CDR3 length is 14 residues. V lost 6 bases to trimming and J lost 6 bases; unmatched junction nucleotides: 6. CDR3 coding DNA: TGTGCCAGCTCGACTGACAGGGGGGTTCAGCCCCAGCATTTT. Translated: CASSTDRGVQPQHF.

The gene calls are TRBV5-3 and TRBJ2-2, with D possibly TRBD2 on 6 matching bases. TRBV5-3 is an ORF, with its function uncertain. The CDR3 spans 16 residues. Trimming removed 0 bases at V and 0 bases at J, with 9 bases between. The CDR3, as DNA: TGTGCCAGAAGCTTGGGTGGCGGGACGAACACCGGGGAGCTGTTTTTT. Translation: CARSLGGGTNTGELFF.

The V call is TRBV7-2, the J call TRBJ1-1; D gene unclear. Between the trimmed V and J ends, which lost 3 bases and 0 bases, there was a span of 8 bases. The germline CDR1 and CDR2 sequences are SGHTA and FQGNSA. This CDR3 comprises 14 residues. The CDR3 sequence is CASSFAQMNTEAFF. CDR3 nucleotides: TGTGCCAGCAGCTTCGCGCAAATGAACACTGAAGCTTTCTTT.

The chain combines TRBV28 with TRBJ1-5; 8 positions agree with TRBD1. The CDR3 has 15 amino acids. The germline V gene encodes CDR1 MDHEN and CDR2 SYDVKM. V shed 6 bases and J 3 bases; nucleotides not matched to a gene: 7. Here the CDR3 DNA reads TGTGCCAGCAGCACGACAGGGGACTACAATCAGCCCCAGCATTTT. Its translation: CASSTTGDYNQPQHF.

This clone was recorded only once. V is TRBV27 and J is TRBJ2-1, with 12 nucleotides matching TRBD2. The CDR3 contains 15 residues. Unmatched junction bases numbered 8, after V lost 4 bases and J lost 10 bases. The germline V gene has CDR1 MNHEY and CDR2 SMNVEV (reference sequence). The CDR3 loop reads CASSSPSGRADEQFF. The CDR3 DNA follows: TGTGCCAGCAGTTCACCTAGCGGGAGGGCCGACGAGCAGTTCTTC.

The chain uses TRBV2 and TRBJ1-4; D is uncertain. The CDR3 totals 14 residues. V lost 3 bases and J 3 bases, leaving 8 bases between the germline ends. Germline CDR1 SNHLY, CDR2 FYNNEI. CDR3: CASSDWAANEKLFF. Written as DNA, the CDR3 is TGTGCCAGCAGTGATTGGGCAGCTAATGAAAAACTGTTTTTT.

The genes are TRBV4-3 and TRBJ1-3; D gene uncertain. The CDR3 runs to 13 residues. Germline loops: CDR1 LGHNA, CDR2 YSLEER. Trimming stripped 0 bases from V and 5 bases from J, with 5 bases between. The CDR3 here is CASSQDGRNTIYF. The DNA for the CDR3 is TGCGCCAGCAGCCAAGATGGGAGAAACACCATATATTTT.

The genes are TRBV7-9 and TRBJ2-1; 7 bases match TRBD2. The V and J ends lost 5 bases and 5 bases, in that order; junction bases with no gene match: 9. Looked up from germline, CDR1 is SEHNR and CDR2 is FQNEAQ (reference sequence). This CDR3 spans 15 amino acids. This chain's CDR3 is CASSPLAKLNNEQFF. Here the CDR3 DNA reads TGTGCCAGCAGCCCACTAGCGAAACTAAACAATGAGCAGTTCTTC.

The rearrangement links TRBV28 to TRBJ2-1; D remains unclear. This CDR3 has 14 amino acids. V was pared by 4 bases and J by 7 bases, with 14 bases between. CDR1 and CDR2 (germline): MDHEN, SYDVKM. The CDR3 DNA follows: TGTGCCAGCAGTTCTCCCGCACAAAGTAATGAGCAGTTCTTC. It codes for CASSSPAQSNEQFF. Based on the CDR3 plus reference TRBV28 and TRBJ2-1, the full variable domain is DVKVTQSSRYLVKRTGEKVFLECVQDMDHENMFWYRQDPGLGLRLIYFSYDVKMKEKGDIPEGYSVSREKKERFSLILESASTNQTSMYLCASSSPAQSNEQFFGPGTRLTVL.

The DNA of the CDR3 is TGTGCCAGCAGCTTAGTGCTGGGGAATCAGCCCCAGCATTTT. This translates into CASSLVLGNQPQHF. The chain is built from TRBV7-2 and TRBJ1-5, with D hard to call. Germline assignment: CDR1 SGHTA and CDR2 FQGNSA. Trimming cost V 1 base and J 4 bases, with 8 bases left between them. The CDR3 runs to 14 residues.

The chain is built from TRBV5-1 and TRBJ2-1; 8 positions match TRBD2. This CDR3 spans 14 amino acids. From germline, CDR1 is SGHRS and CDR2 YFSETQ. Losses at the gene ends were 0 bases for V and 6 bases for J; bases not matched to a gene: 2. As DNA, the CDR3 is TGCGCCAGCAGCTTGGCCGGGAGGGGCAATGAGCAGTTCTTC. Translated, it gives CASSLAGRGNEQFF.

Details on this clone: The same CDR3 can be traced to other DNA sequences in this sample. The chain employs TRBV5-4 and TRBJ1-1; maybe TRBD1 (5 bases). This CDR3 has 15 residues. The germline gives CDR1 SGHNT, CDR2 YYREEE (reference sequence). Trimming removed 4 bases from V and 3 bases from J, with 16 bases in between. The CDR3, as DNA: TGTGCCAGCAGCCCTCAGGGAGTGTGGGACACTGAAGCTTTCTTT. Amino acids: CASSPQGVWDTEAFF. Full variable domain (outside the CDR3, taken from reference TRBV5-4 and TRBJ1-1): ETGVTQSPTHLIKTRGQQVTLRCSSQSGHNTVSWYQQALGQGPQFIFQYYREEENGRGNFPPRFSGLQFPNYSSELNVNALELDDSALYLCASSPQGVWDTEAFFGQGTRLTVV.

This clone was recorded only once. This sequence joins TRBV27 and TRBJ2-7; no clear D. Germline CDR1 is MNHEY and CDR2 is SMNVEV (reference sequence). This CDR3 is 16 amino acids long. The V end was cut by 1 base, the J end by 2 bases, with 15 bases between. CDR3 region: CASSLLTPASTYEQYF. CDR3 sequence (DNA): TGTGCCAGCAGTTTATTGACTCCCGCGTCGACCTACGAGCAGTACTTC.

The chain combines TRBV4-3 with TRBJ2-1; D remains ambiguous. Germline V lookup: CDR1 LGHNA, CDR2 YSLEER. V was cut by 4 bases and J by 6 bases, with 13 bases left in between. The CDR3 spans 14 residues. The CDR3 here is CASSPQIFPNEQFF. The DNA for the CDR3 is TGCGCCAGCAGCCCCCAGATCTTCCCCAATGAGCAGTTCTTC.

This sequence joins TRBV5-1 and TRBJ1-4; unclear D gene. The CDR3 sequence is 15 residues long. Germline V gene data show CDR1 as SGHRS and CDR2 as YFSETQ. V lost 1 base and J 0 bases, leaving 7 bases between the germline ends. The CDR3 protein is CASSLFSATNEKLFF. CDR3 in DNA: TGCGCCAGCAGCTTGTTTTCCGCAACTAATGAAAAACTGTTTTTT.

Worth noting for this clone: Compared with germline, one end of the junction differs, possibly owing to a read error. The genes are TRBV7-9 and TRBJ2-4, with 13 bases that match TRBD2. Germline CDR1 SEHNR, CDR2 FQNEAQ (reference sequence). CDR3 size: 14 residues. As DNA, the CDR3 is TGTGCCAGCAGCTTACCCGGGACTAGCGGGAAGGTGGGTTTC. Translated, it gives CASSLPGTSGKVGF. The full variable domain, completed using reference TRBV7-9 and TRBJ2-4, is DTGVSQNPRHKITKRGQNVTFRCDPISEHNRLYWYRQTLGQGPEFLTYFQNEAQLEKSRLLSDRFSAERPKGSFSTLEIQRTEQGDSAMYLCASSLPGTSGKVGFGAGTRLSVL.

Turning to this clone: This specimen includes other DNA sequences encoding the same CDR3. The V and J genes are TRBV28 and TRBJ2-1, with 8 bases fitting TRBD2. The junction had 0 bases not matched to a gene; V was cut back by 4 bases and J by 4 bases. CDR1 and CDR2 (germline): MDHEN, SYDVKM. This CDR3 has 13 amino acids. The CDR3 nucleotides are TGTGCCAGCAGTTCTAGCGGGTACAATGAGCAGTTCTTC. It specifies CASSSSGYNEQFF.